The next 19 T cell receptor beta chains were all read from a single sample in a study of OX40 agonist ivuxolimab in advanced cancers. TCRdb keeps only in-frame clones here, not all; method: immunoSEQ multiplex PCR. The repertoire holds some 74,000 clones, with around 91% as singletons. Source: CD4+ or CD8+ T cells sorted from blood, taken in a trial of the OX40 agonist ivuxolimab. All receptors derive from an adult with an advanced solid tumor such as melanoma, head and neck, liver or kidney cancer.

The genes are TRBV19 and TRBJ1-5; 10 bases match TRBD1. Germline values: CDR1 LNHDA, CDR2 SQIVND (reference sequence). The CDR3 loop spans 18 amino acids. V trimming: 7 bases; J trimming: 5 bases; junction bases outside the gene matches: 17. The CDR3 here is CASTTLPGTGVFDQPQHF. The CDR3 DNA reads TGTGCCAGTACCACCCTGCCCGGGACAGGGGTATTTGATCAGCCCCAGCATTTT.

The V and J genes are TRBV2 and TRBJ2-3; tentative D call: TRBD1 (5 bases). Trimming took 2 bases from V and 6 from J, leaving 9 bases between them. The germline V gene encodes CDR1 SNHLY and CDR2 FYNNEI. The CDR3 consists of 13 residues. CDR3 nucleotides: TGTGCCAGCAGTGAAAGGGCAGGGGATACGCAGTATTTT. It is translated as CASSERAGDTQYF.

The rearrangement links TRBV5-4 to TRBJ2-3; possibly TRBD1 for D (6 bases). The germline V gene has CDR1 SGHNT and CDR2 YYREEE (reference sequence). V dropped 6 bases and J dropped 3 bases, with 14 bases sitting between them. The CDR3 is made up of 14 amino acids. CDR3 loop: CASTQQGWTDTQYF. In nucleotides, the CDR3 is TGTGCCAGCACCCAGCAGGGGTGGACAGATACGCAGTATTTT.

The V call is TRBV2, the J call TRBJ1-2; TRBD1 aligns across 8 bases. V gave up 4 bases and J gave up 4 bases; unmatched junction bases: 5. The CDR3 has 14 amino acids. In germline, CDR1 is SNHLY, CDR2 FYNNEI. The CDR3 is CASSAQGARYGYTF. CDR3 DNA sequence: TGTGCCAGCAGTGCGCAGGGGGCCCGCTATGGCTACACCTTC.

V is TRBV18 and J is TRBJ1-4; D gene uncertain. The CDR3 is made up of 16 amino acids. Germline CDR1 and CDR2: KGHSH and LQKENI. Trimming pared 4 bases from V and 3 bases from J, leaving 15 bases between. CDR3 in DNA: TGTGCCAGCTCACTTAACGTCCGGGATGCTAATGAAAAACTGTTTTTT. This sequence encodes CASSLNVRDANEKLFF.

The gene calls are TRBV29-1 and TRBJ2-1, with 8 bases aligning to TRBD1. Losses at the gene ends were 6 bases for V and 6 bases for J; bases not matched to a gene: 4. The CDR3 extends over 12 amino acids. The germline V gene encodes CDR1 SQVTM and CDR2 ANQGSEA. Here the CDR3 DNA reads TGCAGCGTCTCGACAGGGGTCAATGAGCAGTTCTTC. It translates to CSVSTGVNEQFF.

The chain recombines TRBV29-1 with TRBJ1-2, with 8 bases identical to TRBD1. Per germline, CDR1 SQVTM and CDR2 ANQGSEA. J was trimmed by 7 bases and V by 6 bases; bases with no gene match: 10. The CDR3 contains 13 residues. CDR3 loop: CSVRGAGGGGYTF. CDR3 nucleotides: TGCAGCGTCCGAGGGGCAGGGGGCGGTGGCTACACCTTC. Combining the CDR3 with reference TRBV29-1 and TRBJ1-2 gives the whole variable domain SAVISQKPSRDICQRGTSLTIQCQVDSQVTMMFWYRQQPGQSLTLIATANQGSEATYESGFVIDKFPISRPNLTFSTLTVSNMSPEDSSIYLCSVRGAGGGGYTFGSGTRLTVV.

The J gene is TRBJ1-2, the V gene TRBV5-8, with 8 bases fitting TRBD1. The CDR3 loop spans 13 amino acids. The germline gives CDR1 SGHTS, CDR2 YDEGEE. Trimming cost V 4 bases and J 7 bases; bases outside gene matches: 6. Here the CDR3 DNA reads TGTGCCAGCAGCCTCAGGGGGCGCGGTGGCTACACCTTC. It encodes CASSLRGRGGYTF.

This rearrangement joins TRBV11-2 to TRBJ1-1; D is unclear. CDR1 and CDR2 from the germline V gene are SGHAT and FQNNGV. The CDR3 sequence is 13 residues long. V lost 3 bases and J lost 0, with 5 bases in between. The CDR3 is CASSFDVNTEAFF. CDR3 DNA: TGTGCCAGCAGCTTTGACGTGAACACTGAAGCTTTCTTT.

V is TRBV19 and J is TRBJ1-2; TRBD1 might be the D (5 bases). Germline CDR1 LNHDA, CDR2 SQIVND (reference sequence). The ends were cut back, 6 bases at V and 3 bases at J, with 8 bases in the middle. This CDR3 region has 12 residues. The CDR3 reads CASRGLDYGYTF. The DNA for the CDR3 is TGTGCCAGTAGGGGGCTGGACTATGGCTACACCTTC. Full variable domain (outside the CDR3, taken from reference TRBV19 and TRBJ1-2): DGGITQSPKYLFRKEGQNVTLSCEQNLNHDAMYWYRQDPGQGLRLIYYSQIVNDFQKGDIAEGYSVSREKKESFPLTVTSAQKNPTAFYLCASRGLDYGYTFGSGTRLTVV.

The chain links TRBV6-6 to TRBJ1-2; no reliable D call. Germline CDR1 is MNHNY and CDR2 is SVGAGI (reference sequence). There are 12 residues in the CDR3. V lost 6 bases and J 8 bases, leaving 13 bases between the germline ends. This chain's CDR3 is CASRIGRLGYTF. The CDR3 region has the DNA TGTGCCAGCAGGATCGGTCGTTTAGGCTACACCTTC.

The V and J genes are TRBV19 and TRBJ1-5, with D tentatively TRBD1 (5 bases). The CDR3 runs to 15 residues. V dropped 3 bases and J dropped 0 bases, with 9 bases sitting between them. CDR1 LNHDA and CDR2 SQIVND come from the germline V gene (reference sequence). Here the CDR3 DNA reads TGTGCCAGTAGTATTCGACAGAGTAGCAATCAGCCCCAGCATTTT. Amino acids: CASSIRQSSNQPQHF. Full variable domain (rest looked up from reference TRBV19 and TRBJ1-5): DGGITQSPKYLFRKEGQNVTLSCEQNLNHDAMYWYRQDPGQGLRLIYYSQIVNDFQKGDIAEGYSVSREKKESFPLTVTSAQKNPTAFYLCASSIRQSSNQPQHFGDGTRLSIL.

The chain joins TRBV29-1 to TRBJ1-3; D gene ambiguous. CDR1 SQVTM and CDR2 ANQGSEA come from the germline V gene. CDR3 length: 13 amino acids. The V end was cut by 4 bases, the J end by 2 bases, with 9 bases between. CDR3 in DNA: TGCAGCGTTGTCCAGACGGCTGGAAACACCATATATTTT. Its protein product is CSVVQTAGNTIYF.

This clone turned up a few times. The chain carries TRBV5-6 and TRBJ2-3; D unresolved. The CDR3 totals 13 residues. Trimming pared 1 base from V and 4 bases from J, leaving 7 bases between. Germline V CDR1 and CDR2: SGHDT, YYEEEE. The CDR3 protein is CASSLSGPDTQYF. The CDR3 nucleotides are TGTGCCAGCAGCTTGTCAGGACCAGATACGCAGTATTTT. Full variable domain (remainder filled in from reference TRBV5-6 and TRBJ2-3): DAGVTQSPTHLIKTRGQQVTLRCSPKSGHDTVSWYQQALGQGPQFIFQYYEEEERQRGNFPDRFSGHQFPNYSSELNVNALLLGDSALYLCASSLSGPDTQYFGPGTRLTVL.

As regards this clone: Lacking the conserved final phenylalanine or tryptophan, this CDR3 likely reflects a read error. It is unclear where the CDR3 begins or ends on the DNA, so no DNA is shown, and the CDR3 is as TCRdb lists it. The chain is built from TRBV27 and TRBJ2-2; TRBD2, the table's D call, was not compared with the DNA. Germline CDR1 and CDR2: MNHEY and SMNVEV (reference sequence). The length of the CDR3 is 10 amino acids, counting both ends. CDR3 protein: CASLSRGRGL.

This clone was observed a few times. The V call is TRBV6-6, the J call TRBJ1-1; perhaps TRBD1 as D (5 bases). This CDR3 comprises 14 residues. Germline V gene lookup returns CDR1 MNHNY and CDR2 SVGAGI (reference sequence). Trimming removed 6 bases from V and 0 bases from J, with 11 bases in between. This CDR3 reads CASSTGTVNTEAFF. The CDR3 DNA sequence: TGTGCCAGCAGCACCGGGACGGTGAACACTGAAGCTTTCTTT.

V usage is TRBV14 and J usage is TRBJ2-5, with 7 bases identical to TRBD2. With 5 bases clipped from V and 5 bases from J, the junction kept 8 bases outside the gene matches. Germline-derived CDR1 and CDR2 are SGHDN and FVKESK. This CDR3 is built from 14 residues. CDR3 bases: TGTGCCAGCAGCTTAAGGACTAGTGTGGAGACCCAGTACTTC. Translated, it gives CASSLRTSVETQYF.

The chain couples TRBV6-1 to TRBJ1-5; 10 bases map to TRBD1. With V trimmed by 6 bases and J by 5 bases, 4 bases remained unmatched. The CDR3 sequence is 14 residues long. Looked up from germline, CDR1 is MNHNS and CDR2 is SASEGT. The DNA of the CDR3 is TGTGCCAGCAGCCGCGGGACAGGGGATCAGCCCCAGCATTTT. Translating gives CASSRGTGDQPQHF.

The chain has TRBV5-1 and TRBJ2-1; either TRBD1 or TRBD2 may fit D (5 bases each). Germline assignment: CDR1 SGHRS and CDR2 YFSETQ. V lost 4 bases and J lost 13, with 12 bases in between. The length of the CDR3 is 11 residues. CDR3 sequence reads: CASSTGTQQFF. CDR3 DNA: TGCGCCAGCAGCACCGGGACCCAACAGTTCTTC.